This T cell receptor (beta chain) was found in a study of cytomegalovirus exposure and HLA in healthy donors. Study context: The 130 or so validation repertoires used the same platform as the approximately 700 first-cohort repertoires (as reported by a later analysis).

Sequencing used immunoSEQ multiplex PCR; TCRdb keeps in-frame clones, though not all of them. The sample lists nearly 200,000 clones, approximately 80% occurring once. Study-level findings and limits: It was reportedly the case that the classifier diagnosed cytomegalovirus status with high specificity and sensitivity. Subsequent analysis of the roughly 120 validation repertoires found a tendency for first-cohort TCR clusters to co-occur. Cytomegalovirus-associated TCR beta chains were listed, numbering 164.

CDR1 and CDR2 (germline): SGHTA, FQGNSA. The junction had 2 bases not matched to a gene; V was cut back by 4 bases and J by 6 bases. The CDR3 length is 13 residues. Comment on this clone: Its antigen remains unknown.

This sequence joins TRBV7-2 and TRBJ2-2, with 7 bases matching TRBD1. The sequence was obtained from a woman in her 30s in good health and CMV-seropositive. Sample: PBMCs. The CDR3 is CASSSTGAGELFF. Here the CDR3 DNA reads TGTGCCAGCAGCTCCACAGGGGCCGGGGAGCTGTTTTTT.